The next 2 T cell receptor beta chains were all read from a single sample in a study of control samples from healthy donors and cancer patients. The assay was immunoSEQ multiplex PCR, and TCRdb's table has in-frame clones only and misses some. The sample carries fewer than 25,000 clones, roughly 80% recorded once. Sequencing used PBMCs. Every receptor here comes from a man older than 75 with head and neck cancer.

On this clone: The junction shows a germline mismatch at one end, possibly a read error. J is TRBJ1-1 and V is TRBV6-2 or TRBV6-3; 8 bases are shared with TRBD1. Germline V gene data show CDR1 as MNHEY and CDR2 as SVGEGT. The CDR3 length is 16 residues. CDR3 in DNA: TGTGCCAGCAGTAACTCTAGGACAGGGTTGGACACTGAAGCTTTCTTT. It codes for CASSNSRTGLDTEAFF.

The gene calls are TRBV6-4 and TRBJ2-3; TRBD1 is a possible D gene (5 bases). The CDR3 has 15 amino acids. Trimming pared 5 bases from V and 4 bases from J, leaving 16 bases between. The germline CDR1 and CDR2 sequences are MRHNA and SNTAGT. The CDR3 DNA is TGTGCCAGCAGTACTCAGGGTTTAGGGTCAGATACGCAGTATTTT. It is translated as CASSTQGLGSDTQYF.